One and the same sample provided the 5 T cell receptor beta chains below, sequenced in a study of cytomegalovirus exposure and HLA in healthy donors. A multiplex PCR was run with 60 Vbeta primers and 13 Jbeta primers. TCRdb keeps only in-frame clones here, not all; method: immunoSEQ multiplex PCR. The sample contains about 140,000 clones, approximately 80% of which appear only once. The sequenced material came from PBMCs. The source is a man under 40 in good health and CMV-seronegative.

The rearrangement joins TRBV5-1 to TRBJ2-2, with D perhaps TRBD1 (5 bases). Trimming removed 4 bases from V and 3 bases from J, with 10 bases in between. This CDR3 region has 14 residues. Germline lookup yields CDR1 SGHRS and CDR2 YFSETQ. The CDR3 is CASSARQHTGELFF. The CDR3 nucleotides read TGCGCCAGCAGCGCTCGACAGCACACCGGGGAGCTGTTTTTT.

This clone was detected once. This chain links TRBV7-2 with TRBJ2-5; 7 nucleotides line up with TRBD1. Germline CDR1 and CDR2: SGHTA and FQGNSA. The ends lost 4 bases at V and 1 base at J; junction bases unmatched: 9. CDR3 length: 16 amino acids. The CDR3 spells CASSSSTGAGQETQYF. DNA of the CDR3: TGTGCCAGCAGCTCAAGCACAGGGGCCGGCCAAGAGACCCAGTACTTC.

This clone showed up just a few times. The gene calls are TRBV30 and TRBJ1-4; 7 bases fit TRBD1. This CDR3 comprises 14 residues. Looked up from germline, CDR1 is GTSNPN and CDR2 is SVGIG (reference sequence). Unmatched junction bases numbered 10, after V lost 4 bases and J lost 8 bases. CDR3 in amino acids: CAWNLYRGGEKLFF. The CDR3 nucleotides are TGTGCCTGGAACCTCTACAGGGGTGGGGAAAAACTGTTTTTT.

This chain joins TRBV6-5 and TRBJ2-3, with 9 bases fitting TRBD2. V lost 7 bases to trimming and J lost 2 bases; unmatched junction nucleotides: 4. The germline V gene has CDR1 MNHEY and CDR2 SVGAGI. The length of the CDR3 is 14 residues. The chain's CDR3 is CASKSGRYTDTQYF. CDR3 coding DNA: TGTGCCAGCAAAAGCGGGAGGTACACAGATACGCAGTATTTT.

The chain uses TRBV19 and TRBJ2-5, with 8 nucleotides matching TRBD2. The CDR3 is 13 amino acids. Germline CDR1 reads LNHDA; CDR2 reads SQIVND (reference sequence). Unmatched junction bases numbered 3, after V lost 6 bases and J lost 3 bases. CDR3 region: CASRTLAEETQYF. The DNA for the CDR3 is TGTGCCAGTAGGACACTAGCGGAAGAGACCCAGTACTTC.